This is a list of T cell receptor beta chains from one sample in a study of blood T cell repertoires in COVID-19. Only in-frame clones appear in the TCRdb table, and some are missing; sequencing was by immunoSEQ multiplex PCR. Found here are roughly 500,000 clones, roughly 89% of them singletons; the top ten hold around 0.92%. Sequenced sample: peripheral blood. Receptor source: a man in his late teens or twenties with COVID-19, enrolled during active disease. The CDR3 runs from the conserved cysteine through the conserved F or W. Fields, in order: V gene, D gene, clone size, J gene, CDR3 DNA, CDR3 protein. The D gene is left open where the match is weak. The listing skips clone size in some rows; elsewhere it reads once, few, many or a size class.

v_call: TRBV19; d_call: .; clone_size: .; j_call: TRBJ2-3; cdr3_nt: TGTGCCAGTAGTATTTTGAGAGGCATCGAGCCGTCCACAGATACGCAGTATTTT; cdr3_aa: CASSILRGIEPSTDTQYF
v_call: TRBV19; d_call: TRBD1; clone_size: .; j_call: TRBJ1-2; cdr3_nt: TGTGCCAGTACCCCCGCCCGACAGGGTGGGTATGGCTACACCTTC; cdr3_aa: CASTPARQGGYGYTF
v_call: TRBV4-2; d_call: TRBD2; clone_size: .; j_call: TRBJ2-2; cdr3_nt: TGTGCCAGCAGCCGTTGGAGCGGGAATAGCGGGGAGCTGTTTTTT; cdr3_aa: CASSRWSGNSGELFF
v_call: TRBV13; d_call: .; clone_size: .; j_call: TRBJ2-1; cdr3_nt: TGTGCCAGCAGCTTAAGGCGGGGACCCTACAATGAGCAGTTCTTC; cdr3_aa: CASSLRRGPYNEQFF
v_call: TRBV4-2; d_call: TRBD2; clone_size: .; j_call: TRBJ2-5; cdr3_nt: TGTGCCAGCAGCCAAGATAGGACGGGGGGGCCGCAGACCCAGTACTTC; cdr3_aa: CASSQDRTGGPQTQYF
v_call: TRBV11-2; d_call: .; clone_size: .; j_call: TRBJ2-3; cdr3_nt: TGTGCCAGCAGCTTAGCCCCGACAGGGAGGACGCAGTATTTT; cdr3_aa: CASSLAPTGRTQYF
v_call: TRBV5-5; d_call: .; clone_size: once; j_call: TRBJ1-3; cdr3_nt: TGTGCCAGCATTATGGGAGGGGGCTCTGGAAACACCATATATTTT; cdr3_aa: CASIMGGGSGNTIYF
v_call: TRBV4-1; d_call: .; clone_size: .; j_call: TRBJ2-3; cdr3_nt: TGCGCCAGCAGCCAACCCTCAAAGACAGGGAGGAATTCTAGGACAGATACGCAGTATTTT; cdr3_aa: CASSQPSKTGRNSRTDTQYF
v_call: TRBV2; d_call: TRBD2; clone_size: few; j_call: TRBJ2-7; cdr3_nt: TGTGCCAGCAGTGAAGTCGTAGCGGGGGCGAGCTCCTACGAGCAGTACTTC; cdr3_aa: CASSEVVAGASSYEQYF
v_call: TRBV20-1; d_call: TRBD2; clone_size: .; j_call: TRBJ2-1; cdr3_nt: TGCAGTGCTAGGCTTAGCGGGACCCAGTTCTTC; cdr3_aa: CSARLSGTQFF
v_call: TRBV3-1/TRBV3-2; d_call: TRBD2; clone_size: once; j_call: TRBJ2-3; cdr3_nt: TGTGCCAGCAGCCACAGGACTAGCGGGACTTTAACTAGCACAGATACGCAGTATTTT; cdr3_aa: CASSHRTSGTLTSTDTQYF
v_call: TRBV6-5; d_call: TRBD1; clone_size: .; j_call: TRBJ2-7; cdr3_nt: TGTGCCAGCAGCTTCGGGACAGTCGGCTACGAGCAGTACTTC; cdr3_aa: CASSFGTVGYEQYF
v_call: TRBV19; d_call: .; clone_size: .; j_call: TRBJ1-2; cdr3_nt: TGTGCCAGTAGAGCAGGGGCATTAAGCTATGGCTACACCTTC; cdr3_aa: CASRAGALSYGYTF
v_call: TRBV7-9; d_call: .; clone_size: .; j_call: TRBJ2-1; cdr3_nt: TGTGCCAGCAGCTTAGTTAGGTGGGAGCGTCTTATTAATGAGCAGTTCTTC; cdr3_aa: CASSLVRWERLINEQFF
v_call: TRBV7-2; d_call: TRBD1; clone_size: .; j_call: TRBJ1-5; cdr3_nt: TGTGCCAGCAGCCTAGGACAGGTACGCAATCAGCCCCAGCATTTT; cdr3_aa: CASSLGQVRNQPQHF
v_call: TRBV7-9; d_call: TRBD1; clone_size: .; j_call: TRBJ2-7; cdr3_nt: TGTGCCAGCAGCTTAGGGAGGGACAGGGGGCTGTCCTACGAGCAGTACTTC; cdr3_aa: CASSLGRDRGLSYEQYF
v_call: TRBV29-1; d_call: TRBD2; clone_size: .; j_call: TRBJ2-7; cdr3_nt: TGCAGCGTTGAAGATCCTAGCGGGAGCTACGAGCAGTACTTC; cdr3_aa: CSVEDPSGSYEQYF
v_call: TRBV15; d_call: TRBD1; clone_size: .; j_call: TRBJ1-1; cdr3_nt: TGTGCCACCAGCAAGGACAGGGTGAACACTGAAGCTTTCTTT; cdr3_aa: CATSKDRVNTEAFF
v_call: TRBV7-9; d_call: .; clone_size: many; j_call: TRBJ2-7; cdr3_nt: TGTGCCAGCAGCTTAGGTCGTGGCGGCTACGAGCAGTACTTC; cdr3_aa: CASSLGRGGYEQYF
v_call: TRBV2; d_call: TRBD2; clone_size: .; j_call: TRBJ2-1; cdr3_nt: TGTGCCAGCAGCCCGGACGGGACTAGCGGGAGGGAGCAGTTCTTC; cdr3_aa: CASSPDGTSGREQFF
v_call: TRBV5-4; d_call: TRBD1; clone_size: .; j_call: TRBJ1-4; cdr3_nt: TGTGCCAGCAGCACCGTTCCACAGGGGATCGGGGAAAAACTGTTTTTT; cdr3_aa: CASSTVPQGIGEKLFF
v_call: TRBV27; d_call: TRBD1; clone_size: .; j_call: TRBJ2-7; cdr3_nt: TGTGCCAGCAGTTTTACAGGGGGCTACGAGCAGTACTTC; cdr3_aa: CASSFTGGYEQYF
v_call: TRBV5-1; d_call: .; clone_size: .; j_call: TRBJ2-3; cdr3_nt: TGCGCCAGCAGCTTGGCCGTGGGAGCCCCCACAGATACGCAGTATTTT; cdr3_aa: CASSLAVGAPTDTQYF
v_call: TRBV5-5; d_call: .; clone_size: .; j_call: TRBJ2-2; cdr3_nt: TGTGCCAGCAGCTTGGGAGGACTCTACACCGGGGAGCTGTTTTTT; cdr3_aa: CASSLGGLYTGELFF
v_call: TRBV7-8; d_call: .; clone_size: once; j_call: TRBJ1-1; cdr3_nt: TGTGCCAGCAGCTTAGCACAGGTAAACACTGAAGCTTTCTTT; cdr3_aa: CASSLAQVNTEAFF
v_call: TRBV3-1/TRBV3-2; d_call: TRBD1; clone_size: .; j_call: TRBJ1-2; cdr3_nt: TGTGCCAGCAGCCAAGGGGCAGGGGGCCATAATAGTGGCTACACCTTC; cdr3_aa: CASSQGAGGHNSGYTF
v_call: TRBV13; d_call: TRBD2; clone_size: .; j_call: TRBJ2-5; cdr3_nt: TGTGCCAGCAGCATTAGACTAGCGGGGAAACAAGAGACCCAGTACTTC; cdr3_aa: CASSIRLAGKQETQYF
v_call: TRBV11-2; d_call: .; clone_size: .; j_call: TRBJ2-5; cdr3_nt: TGTGCCAGCAGCTTAGATCTTACTCTGGGCAGGGGGACCCAGTACTTC; cdr3_aa: CASSLDLTLGRGTQYF
v_call: TRBV5-5; d_call: TRBD2; clone_size: .; j_call: TRBJ2-2; cdr3_nt: TGTGCCAGCAGCGAGGGGACTAGCCTGAACACCGGGGAGCTGTTTTTT; cdr3_aa: CASSEGTSLNTGELFF
v_call: TRBV7-9; d_call: .; clone_size: .; j_call: TRBJ1-4; cdr3_nt: TGTGCCAGCAGCTTAGGATTAGGGACAAATGAAAAACTGTTTTTT; cdr3_aa: CASSLGLGTNEKLFF
v_call: TRBV7-2; d_call: TRBD2; clone_size: .; j_call: TRBJ2-7; cdr3_nt: TGTGCCAGCAGCCCTAGGACTAGCGGGACCTACGAGCAGTACTTC; cdr3_aa: CASSPRTSGTYEQYF
v_call: TRBV3-1/TRBV3-2; d_call: TRBD1; clone_size: once; j_call: TRBJ2-1; cdr3_nt: TGTGCCAGCAGCCAAGACCCGGGACAGATTGACAATGAGCAGTTCTTC; cdr3_aa: CASSQDPGQIDNEQFF